These 27 T cell receptor beta chains were all obtained from the same sample, sequenced in a study of blood T cell repertoires in COVID-19. Clones were sequenced by immunoSEQ multiplex PCR, and TCRdb holds only the in-frame ones, with some missing. The sample yields approximately 380,000 clones, just over 90% seen once. The source material was PBMCs or T cells enriched from blood (not recorded which). The receptors here all came from a woman in her 40s who had been exposed to COVID-19.

The V and J genes are TRBV7-6 and TRBJ2-7; a possible D gene is TRBD2 (5 bases). Trimming cost V 3 bases and J 0 bases, with 15 bases left between them. The CDR3 is made up of 16 amino acids. CDR1 and CDR2 from the germline V gene are SGHVS and FNYEAQ. CDR3 loop: CASSFLSGSSSYEQYF. The CDR3 bases are TGTGCCAGCAGCTTCCTCAGCGGTTCTAGCTCCTACGAGCAGTACTTC.

This chain connects TRBV30 to TRBJ1-2, with a weak D call TRBD1 (6 bases). The germline V and J ends were trimmed by 3 bases and 5 bases, with 16 bases remaining between them. CDR1 is GTSNPN and CDR2 is SVGIG in the germline V gene (reference sequence). The CDR3 length is 14 residues. CDR3 nucleotides: TGTGCCTGGAGCCTCCTACAGGGTTCGTATGGCTACACCTTC. Protein: CAWSLLQGSYGYTF.

The chain is built from TRBV5-1 and TRBJ2-3; D may be TRBD2 (6 bases). Germline CDR1 SGHRS, CDR2 YFSETQ. The CDR3 sequence is 14 residues long. The V gene lost 7 bases and the J gene lost 2 bases, with 14 bases spanning the gap. For the CDR3, the DNA is TGCGCCAGCGGCGGCGGGACTCCCACAGATACGCAGTATTTT. Its translation is CASGGGTPTDTQYF.

This clone has a single count. This chain links TRBV9 with TRBJ2-3; 11 bases line up with TRBD2. V shed 0 bases and J 1 base; nucleotides not matched to a gene: 4. Germline V gives CDR1 SGDLS, CDR2 YYNGEE. This CDR3 contains 17 residues. The CDR3 region has the DNA TGTGCCAGCAGCGTAGGGGTGACTAGCGGGGGCACAGATACGCAGTATTTT. This codes for CASSVGVTSGGTDTQYF.

The genes are TRBV27 and TRBJ2-7, with TRBD2 as a possible D gene (6 bases). V gave up 3 bases and J gave up 0 bases, with 18 bases separating them. Germline CDR1 and CDR2: MNHEY and SMNVEV (reference sequence). This CDR3 is built from 17 residues. As DNA, the CDR3 is TGTGCCAGCAGTTTCCGCGGGAACCTAAAAAGCTCCTACGAGCAGTACTTC. Translation gives CASSFRGNLKSSYEQYF.

The chain combines TRBV6-1 with TRBJ1-1; TRBD1 is a possible D gene (5 bases). CDR1 and CDR2 (germline): MNHNS, SASEGT. The CDR3 runs 13 residues. The V gene lost 1 base and the J gene lost 7 bases, with 10 bases spanning the gap. DNA for the CDR3: TGTGCCAGCAGTGAAGTCCTACAGGTTGAAGCTTTCTTT. This sequence encodes CASSEVLQVEAFF.

CDR3 sequence (DNA): TGTGCCAGCTCACCCAATAGACGACAGGGCTATGGCTACACCTTC. It is translated as CASSPNRRQGYGYTF. V usage is TRBV18 and J usage is TRBJ1-2; TRBD1 matches at 7 bases. J was trimmed by 4 bases and V by 3 bases; bases with no gene match: 8. Germline V lookup: CDR1 KGHSH, CDR2 LQKENI. This CDR3 spans 15 amino acids.

The chain links TRBV27 to TRBJ1-1; D is uncertain. The germline gives CDR1 MNHEY, CDR2 SMNVEV (reference sequence). There are 13 residues in the CDR3. V lost 11 bases to trimming and J lost 3 bases, with 16 bases between them. This CDR3 is CAAGVKVYTEAFF. The CDR3 DNA reads as TGTGCCGCGGGCGTGAAGGTTTACACTGAAGCTTTCTTT.

The chain carries TRBV5-1 and TRBJ1-3; no clear D. V dropped 5 bases and J dropped 3 bases, with 6 bases sitting between them. Germline CDR1 is SGHRS and CDR2 is YFSETQ. The CDR3 is 12 residues long. CDR3 loop: CASSDFGNTIYF. Here the CDR3 DNA reads TGCGCCAGCAGTGACTTTGGAAACACCATATATTTT.

The chain has TRBV7-2 and TRBJ1-2; TRBD1 is a possible D gene (6 bases). Germline V CDR1 and CDR2: SGHTA, FQGNSA. V dropped 5 bases and J dropped 5 bases, with 21 bases sitting between them. This CDR3 has 16 residues. DNA of the CDR3: TGTGCCAGCAGCCCATCGCGGAGGGGGGGAGGGTATGGCTACACCTTC. It codes for CASSPSRRGGGYGYTF.

Only a few counts were recorded for this clone. This chain links TRBV6-2 or TRBV6-3 with TRBJ2-1; unclear D gene. The CDR3 is 15 residues long. With 6 bases removed from V and 0 bases from J, the gap between germline ends came to 12 bases. CDR1 and CDR2 from the germline V gene are MNHEY and SVGEGT. CDR3 sequence reads: CASSKTESSYNEQFF. The CDR3 region has the DNA TGTGCCAGCAGCAAGACGGAGAGCTCCTACAATGAGCAGTTCTTC.

The V gene is TRBV5-1, the J gene TRBJ1-3; D remains unclear. The V gene's germline CDR1 is SGHRS and CDR2 YFSETQ. CDR3 length: 16 residues. The V and J ends lost 0 bases and 0 bases respectively, with 10 bases between them. CDR3: CASSLVGVSSGNTIYF. The CDR3 DNA reads as TGCGCCAGCAGCTTGGTCGGGGTGAGCTCTGGAAACACCATATATTTT.

This chain uses TRBV6-2 or TRBV6-3 with TRBJ1-1, with D uncertain. The ends were cut back, 2 bases at V and 4 bases at J, with 14 bases in the middle. This CDR3 spans 15 amino acids. The germline gives CDR1 MNHEY, CDR2 SVGEGT. The CDR3 region is CASSYRPGRSTEAFF. CDR3 nucleotide sequence: TGTGCCAGCAGTTACCGCCCGGGGAGAAGCACTGAAGCTTTCTTT.

Note on this clone: Other nucleotide sequences in the sample specify the same CDR3. The chain combines TRBV12-3 or TRBV12-4 with TRBJ2-7, with D possibly matching TRBD1 (5 bases). The ends were cut back, 4 bases at V and 1 base at J, with 8 bases in the middle. This CDR3 is built from 13 residues. The DNA of the CDR3 is TGTGCCAGCAGTTCGCGACAGTCCTACGAGCAGTACTTC. Amino acid sequence: CASSSRQSYEQYF.

In its sample, this clone was seen once. The chain carries TRBV6-6 and TRBJ1-1; TRBD1 aligns across 8 bases. CDR1 is MNHNY and CDR2 is SVGAGI in the germline V gene (reference sequence). V lost 5 bases, J lost 11 bases, and 4 bases stayed unmatched. The CDR3 has 11 residues. The chain's CDR3 is CASSMDRDAFF. The CDR3 bases are TGTGCCAGCAGTATGGACAGGGATGCTTTCTTT.

The V and J genes are TRBV7-3 and TRBJ2-1; TRBD2 matches 14 bases. The ends lost 5 bases at V and 13 bases at J; junction bases unmatched: 13. This CDR3 spans 16 amino acids. Germline loops: CDR1 SGHTA, CDR2 FQGTGA. The chain's CDR3 is CASSVNTGLAGVGQFF. The CDR3 nucleotides read TGTGCCAGCAGCGTCAACACGGGACTAGCGGGAGTAGGACAGTTCTTC.

This sequence joins TRBV9 and TRBJ2-2, with 8 positions matching TRBD2. This CDR3 region has 15 residues. V lost 4 bases, J lost 4 bases, and 6 bases stayed unmatched. The germline gives CDR1 SGDLS, CDR2 YYNGEE. In DNA, the CDR3 is TGTGCCAGCAGCAAGGGACTAGTGGGCACCGGGGAGCTGTTTTTT. Translated, it gives CASSKGLVGTGELFF.

The CDR3: CASSVGPQATDTQYF. As DNA, the CDR3 is TGTGCCAGCAGCGTAGGTCCCCAGGCCACAGATACGCAGTATTTT. The chain carries TRBV9 and TRBJ2-3; D is unresolved. Germline V gives CDR1 SGDLS, CDR2 YYNGEE. Trimming took 0 bases from V and 2 from J, leaving 10 bases between them. The CDR3 runs to 15 residues.

The genes are TRBV19 and TRBJ2-3; D gene ambiguous. Germline V gene lookup returns CDR1 LNHDA and CDR2 SQIVND (reference sequence). This CDR3 has 13 amino acids. The V end lost 7 bases, the J end lost 6 bases, and 14 bases lay between the germline ends. CDR3 DNA sequence: TGTGCCAGTAAGATCAACCCCCAGGATACGCAGTATTTT. The encoded protein is CASKINPQDTQYF.

This clone was counted ten times or more. V usage is TRBV12-3 or TRBV12-4 and J usage is TRBJ1-3; the D is unclear. Trimming cost V 6 bases and J 0 bases, with 6 bases left between them. The CDR3 spans 13 residues. As DNA, the CDR3 is TGTGCCAGCAGCCAATCCTCTGGAAACACCATATATTTT. This translates into CASSQSSGNTIYF.

This clone was picked up a small number of times. The rearrangement joins TRBV12-3 or TRBV12-4 to TRBJ1-3, with TRBD1 matching over 7 bases. The CDR3 extends over 12 amino acids. The V segment lost 6 bases and the J segment 4 bases; nucleotides outside the gene matches: 0. The CDR3 sequence: CASRDRGNTIYF. CDR3 nucleotide sequence: TGTGCCAGCAGGGACAGGGGAAACACCATATATTTT.

V gene TRBV5-1 combines with J gene TRBJ1-1, with 11 bases that match TRBD1. J gave up 7 bases and V 5 bases, and 7 bases lay outside the gene matches. Looked up from germline, CDR1 is SGHRS and CDR2 is YFSETQ. The CDR3 contains 14 residues. Written as DNA, the CDR3 is TGCGCCAGCAGTCAGGACAGGGGGCTAGGTGAAGCTTTCTTT. Amino acid sequence: CASSQDRGLGEAFF.

This clone was picked up one time. The V call is TRBV5-1, the J call TRBJ2-7; TRBD2 matches 12 bases. The CDR3 covers 20 residues. Germline values: CDR1 SGHRS, CDR2 YFSETQ. Trimming at V came to 2 bases and at J to 2 bases, leaving 17 bases not matched to a gene. CDR3 coding DNA: TGCGCCAGCAGCTTAAAACGGACTAGCGGGATCGACTACCTTGCCTACGAGCAGTACTTC. Its translation: CASSLKRTSGIDYLAYEQYF.

This clone occurred once. V and J are TRBV6-2 or TRBV6-3 and TRBJ1-1; 7 positions agree with TRBD1. J was trimmed by 0 bases and V by 1 base; bases with no gene match: 8. This CDR3 is built from 17 residues. The germline V gene has CDR1 MNHEY and CDR2 SVGEGT. The CDR3 loop reads CASSYYWTGPMNTEAFF. The CDR3 nucleotides are TGTGCCAGCAGTTACTACTGGACAGGACCCATGAACACTGAAGCTTTCTTT.

DNA for the CDR3: TGTGCCACCAGTGATTTCCTAAATGAGCAGTTCTTC. Encoded protein: CATSDFLNEQFF. The gene calls are TRBV24-1 and TRBJ2-1, with no clear D. Germline V gives CDR1 KGHDR, CDR2 SFDVKD. V was pared by 1 base and J by 7 bases, with 4 bases between. CDR3 length: 12 amino acids.

The gene calls are TRBV7-2 and TRBJ1-2, with a weak D call TRBD1 (5 bases). CDR1 SGHTA and CDR2 FQGNSA come from the germline V gene. Trimming removed 5 bases from V and 4 bases from J, with 20 bases in between. The CDR3 sequence is 16 residues long. The CDR3 bases are TGTGCCAGCAGCCCGGTCGGGTGGACAAGCATCTATGGCTACACCTTC. The encoded protein is CASSPVGWTSIYGYTF.

The CDR3 nucleotides are TGTGCCTGGAGTGTCGGACAGGAATATGGCTACACCTTC. It translates to CAWSVGQEYGYTF. V and J are TRBV30 and TRBJ1-2, with 7 nucleotides matching TRBD1. CDR3 length: 13 amino acids. V gave up 0 bases and J gave up 5 bases; unmatched junction bases: 3. Germline CDR1 and CDR2: GTSNPN and SVGIG (reference sequence).